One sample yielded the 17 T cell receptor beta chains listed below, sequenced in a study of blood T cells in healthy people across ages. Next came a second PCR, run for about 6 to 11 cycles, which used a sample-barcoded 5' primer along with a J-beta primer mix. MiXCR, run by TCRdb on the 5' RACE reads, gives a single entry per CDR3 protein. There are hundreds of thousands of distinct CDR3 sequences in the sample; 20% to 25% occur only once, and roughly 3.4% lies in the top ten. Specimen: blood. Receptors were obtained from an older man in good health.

The CDR3 sequence: CASSLAGTVQYEQYF. Here the CDR3 DNA reads TGCGCCAGCAGCTTGGCAGGCACAGTGCAGTACGAGCAGTACTTC. This chain joins TRBV5-1 and TRBJ2-7; no firm D call. Trimming stripped 0 bases from V and 4 bases from J, with 14 bases between. Germline CDR1 is SGHRS and CDR2 is YFSETQ. The CDR3 sequence is 15 residues long.

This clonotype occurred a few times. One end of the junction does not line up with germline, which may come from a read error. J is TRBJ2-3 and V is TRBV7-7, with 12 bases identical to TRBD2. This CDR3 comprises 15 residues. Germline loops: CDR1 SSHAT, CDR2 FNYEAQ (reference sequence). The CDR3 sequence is CASSRTSGKGDTQYF. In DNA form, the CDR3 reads TGTGCTAGCAGCCGGACTAGCGGGAAAGGAGATACGCAGTATTTT. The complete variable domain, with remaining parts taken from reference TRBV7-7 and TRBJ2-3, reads GAGVSQSPRYKVTKRGQDVTLRCDPISSHATLYWYQQALGQGPEFLTYFNYEAQPDKSGLPSDRFSAERPEGSISTLTIQRTEQRDSAMYRCASSRTSGKGDTQYFGPGTRLTVL.

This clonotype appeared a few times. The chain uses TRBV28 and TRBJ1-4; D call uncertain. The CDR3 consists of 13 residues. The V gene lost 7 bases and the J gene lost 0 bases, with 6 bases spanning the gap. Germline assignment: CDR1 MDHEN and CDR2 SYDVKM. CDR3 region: CASIRATNEKLFF. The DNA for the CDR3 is TGTGCCAGCATACGCGCAACTAATGAAAAACTGTTTTTT.

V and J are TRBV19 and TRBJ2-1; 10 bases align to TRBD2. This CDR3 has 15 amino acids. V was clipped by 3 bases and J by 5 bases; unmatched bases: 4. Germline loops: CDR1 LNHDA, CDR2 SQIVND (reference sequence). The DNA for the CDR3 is TGTGCCAGTAGTATCGGGACTAGCGCTAACAATGAGCAGTTCTTC. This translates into CASSIGTSANNEQFF. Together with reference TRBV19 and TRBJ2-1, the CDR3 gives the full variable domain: DGGITQSPKYLFRKEGQNVTLSCEQNLNHDAMYWYRQDPGQGLRLIYYSQIVNDFQKGDIAEGYSVSREKKESFPLTVTSAQKNPTAFYLCASSIGTSANNEQFFGPGTRLTVL.

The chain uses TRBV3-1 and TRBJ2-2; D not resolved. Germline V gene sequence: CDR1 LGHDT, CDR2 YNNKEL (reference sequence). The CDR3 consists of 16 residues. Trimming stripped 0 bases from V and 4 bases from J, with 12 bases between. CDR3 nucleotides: TGTGCCAGCAGCCAAGAAGGCAGGCTGGGCACCGGGGAGCTGTTTTTT. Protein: CASSQEGRLGTGELFF.

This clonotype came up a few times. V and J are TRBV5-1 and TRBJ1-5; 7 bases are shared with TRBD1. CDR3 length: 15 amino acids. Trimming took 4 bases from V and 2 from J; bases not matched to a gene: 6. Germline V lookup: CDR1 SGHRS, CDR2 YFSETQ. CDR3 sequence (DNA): TGCGCCAGCAGCCTTACAGGGGTTGGCAATCAGCCCCAGCATTTT. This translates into CASSLTGVGNQPQHF.

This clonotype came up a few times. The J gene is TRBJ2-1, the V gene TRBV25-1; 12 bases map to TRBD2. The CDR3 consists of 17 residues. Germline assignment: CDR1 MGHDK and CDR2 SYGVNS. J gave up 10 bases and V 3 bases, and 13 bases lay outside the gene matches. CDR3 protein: CASSDQLAGGLRKEQFF. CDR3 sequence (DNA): TGTGCCAGCAGTGACCAACTAGCGGGGGGTCTTAGGAAGGAGCAGTTCTTC.

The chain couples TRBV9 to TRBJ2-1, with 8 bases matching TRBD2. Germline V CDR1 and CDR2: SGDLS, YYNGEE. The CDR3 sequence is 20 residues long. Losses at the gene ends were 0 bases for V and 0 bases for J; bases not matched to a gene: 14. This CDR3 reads CASSVVAAGVSPGSYNEQFF. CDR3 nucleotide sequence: TGTGCCAGCAGCGTAGTGGCAGCGGGAGTGTCCCCCGGCTCCTACAATGAGCAGTTCTTC.

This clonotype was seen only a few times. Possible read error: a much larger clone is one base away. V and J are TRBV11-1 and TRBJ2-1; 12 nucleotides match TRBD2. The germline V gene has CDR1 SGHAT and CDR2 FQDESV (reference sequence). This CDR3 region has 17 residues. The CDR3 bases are TGTGCCAGCAGCGCGTTAATGACTAGCGGGAGCTACGATGAGCAGTTCTTC. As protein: CASSALMTSGSYDEQFF.

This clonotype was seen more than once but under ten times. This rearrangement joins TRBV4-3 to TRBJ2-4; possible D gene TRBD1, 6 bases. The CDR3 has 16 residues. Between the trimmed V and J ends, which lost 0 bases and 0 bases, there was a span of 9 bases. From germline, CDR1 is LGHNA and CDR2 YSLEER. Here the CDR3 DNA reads TGCGCCAGCAGCCAAGAAGGACAGCCAGCCAAAAACATTCAGTACTTC. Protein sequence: CASSQEGQPAKNIQYF.

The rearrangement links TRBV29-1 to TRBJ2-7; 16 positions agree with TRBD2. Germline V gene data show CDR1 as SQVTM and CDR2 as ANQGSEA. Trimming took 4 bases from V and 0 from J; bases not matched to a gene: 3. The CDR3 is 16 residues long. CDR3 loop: CSVAGLAGGRSYEQYF. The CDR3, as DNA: TGCAGCGTTGCGGGACTAGCGGGAGGGCGCTCCTACGAGCAGTACTTC.

The CDR3 is CASSQGTAQAGGSETQYF. In DNA, the CDR3 is TGTGCCAGCAGCCAAGGGACGGCTCAAGCGGGAGGTTCGGAGACCCAGTACTTC. The J gene is TRBJ2-5, the V gene TRBV4-2, with 9 bases aligning to TRBD2. J gave up 5 bases and V 1 base, and 14 bases lay outside the gene matches. CDR3 size: 18 residues. Germline CDR1 is LGHNA and CDR2 is YNFKEQ.

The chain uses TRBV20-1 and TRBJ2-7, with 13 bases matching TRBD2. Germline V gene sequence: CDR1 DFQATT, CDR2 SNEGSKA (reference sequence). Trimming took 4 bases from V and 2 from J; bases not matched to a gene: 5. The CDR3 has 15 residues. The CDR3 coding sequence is TGCAGTGCTACCCGGACTAGCGGGAGTACCTACGAGCAGTACTTC. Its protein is CSATRTSGSTYEQYF.

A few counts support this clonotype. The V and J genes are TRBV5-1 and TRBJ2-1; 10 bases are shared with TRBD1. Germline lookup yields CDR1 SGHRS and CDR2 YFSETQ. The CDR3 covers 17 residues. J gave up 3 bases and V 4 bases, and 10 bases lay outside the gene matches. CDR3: CASSGRDRGPHYNEQFF. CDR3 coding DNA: TGCGCCAGCAGCGGCCGGGACAGGGGCCCCCACTACAATGAGCAGTTCTTC.

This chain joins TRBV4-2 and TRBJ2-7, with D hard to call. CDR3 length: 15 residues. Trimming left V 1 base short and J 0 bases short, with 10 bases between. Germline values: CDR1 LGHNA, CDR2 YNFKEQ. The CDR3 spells CASSQGRTASYEQYF. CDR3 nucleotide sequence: TGTGCCAGCAGCCAAGGAAGGACGGCCTCCTACGAGCAGTACTTC.

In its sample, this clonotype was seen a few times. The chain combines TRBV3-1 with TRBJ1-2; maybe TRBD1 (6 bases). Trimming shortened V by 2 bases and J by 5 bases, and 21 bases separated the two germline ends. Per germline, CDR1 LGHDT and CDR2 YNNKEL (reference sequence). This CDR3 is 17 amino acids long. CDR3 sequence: CASSQTMSGVFKYGYTF. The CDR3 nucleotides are TGTGCCAGCAGCCAAACCATGTCAGGGGTCTTCAAATATGGCTACACCTTC.

CDR3 sequence: CASSSGQGGLDEQYF. In nucleotides, the CDR3 is TGTGCCAGCAGTTCGGGACAGGGGGGTTTGGACGAGCAGTACTTC. The genes are TRBV12-3 or TRBV12-4 and TRBJ2-7; TRBD1 matches at 11 bases. Trimming cost V 4 bases and J 5 bases; bases outside gene matches: 7. The CDR3 consists of 15 residues.